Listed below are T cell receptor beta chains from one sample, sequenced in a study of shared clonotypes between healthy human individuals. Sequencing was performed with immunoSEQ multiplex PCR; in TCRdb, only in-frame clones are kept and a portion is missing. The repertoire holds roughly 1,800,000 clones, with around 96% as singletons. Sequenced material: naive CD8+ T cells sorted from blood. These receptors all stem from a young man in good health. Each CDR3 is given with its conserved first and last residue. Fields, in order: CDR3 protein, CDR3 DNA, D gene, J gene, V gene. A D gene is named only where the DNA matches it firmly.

CASSLLAGGPATDTQYF,TGTGCCAGCAGTTTATTAGCGGGGGGGCCAGCAACAGATACGCAGTATTTT,TRBD2,TRBJ2-3,TRBV27
CASRLKRGAGEAFF,TGTGCAAGTCGCTTAAAGAGAGGGGCCGGTGAAGCTTTCTTT,-,TRBJ1-1,TRBV12-2
CASSLEGLLNEQYF,TGTGCCAGCAGTCTCGAGGGGCTATTGAACGAGCAGTACTTC,-,TRBJ2-7,TRBV27
CASSEDRTAGNTIYF,TGCGCCAGCAGTGAGGACAGGACCGCTGGAAACACCATATATTTT,-,TRBJ1-3,TRBV10-1
CASSLPLTSYEQYF,TGTGCCAGCAGCTTACCACTCACATCCTACGAGCAGTACTTC,-,TRBJ2-7,TRBV7-9
CASSLEGVRNEQYF,TGTGCCAGCAGCTTAGAGGGGGTCAGAAACGAGCAGTACTTC,-,TRBJ2-7,TRBV7-9
CTSSRHTGYTEAFF,TGCACCAGCAGCCGACATACAGGGTACACTGAAGCTTTCTTT,-,TRBJ1-1,TRBV1
CASSLASGGARADTQYF,TGCGCCAGCAGCTTGGCTAGCGGGGGGGCCAGGGCAGATACGCAGTATTTT,TRBD2,TRBJ2-3,TRBV5-1
CSAAYLDEQFF,TGCAGTGCCGCATACCTGGATGAGCAGTTCTTC,-,TRBJ2-1,TRBV20-1
CASSLASTYEQYF,TGTGCCAGCAGCTTGGCATCGACCTACGAGCAGTACTTC,-,TRBJ2-7,TRBV5-6
CASSLVAGRLDTIYF,TGTGCCAGCAGTTTAGTGGCAGGGAGGCTGGACACCATATATTTT,-,TRBJ1-3,TRBV27
CASSSPTDGWAEAFF,TGTGCCAGCAGTTCCCCAACGGACGGATGGGCTGAAGCTTTCTTT,-,TRBJ1-1,TRBV28
CASSFIGSGSPLHF,TGTGCCAGCAGCTTTATTGGGTCCGGCTCACCCCTCCACTTT,-,TRBJ1-6,TRBV7-9
CASSLGQYSYNEQFF,TGTGCCAGTAGTCTGGGACAGTACTCCTACAATGAGCAGTTCTTC,TRBD1,TRBJ2-1,TRBV19
CASSLDVREGDYEQYF,TGTGCCAGCAGCTTAGATGTCCGGGAGGGGGACTACGAGCAGTACTTC,TRBD2,TRBJ2-7,TRBV11-2
CAISEGRGGPYEQYF,TGTGCCATCAGTGAAGGGCGGGGGGGTCCCTACGAGCAGTACTTC,TRBD2,TRBJ2-7,TRBV10-3